These T cell receptor beta chains were read from a single sample in a study of blood T cell repertoires in COVID-19. Clones were read by immunoSEQ multiplex PCR, and TCRdb kept only the in-frame ones, dropping some. The table shows 50,000 to 55,000 clones, with 82% occurring only once. The source material was peripheral blood. Receptor source: a human donor in a cohort sampled during active COVID-19. The CDR3 runs from the conserved cysteine through the conserved F or W. Fields, in order: clone size, V gene, D gene, J gene, CDR3 DNA, CDR3 protein. D genes are given only for firm matches. Size is omitted from some rows. Given values are once, few, many or a class for expanded clones.

clone size: .; V gene: TRBV28; D gene: TRBD1; J gene: TRBJ2-7; CDR3 DNA: TGTGCCAGCAGGGGACAGGGTAACTCCTACGAGCAGTACTTC; CDR3 protein: CASRGQGNSYEQYF
clone size: .; V gene: TRBV7-2; D gene: .; J gene: TRBJ2-3; CDR3 DNA: TGTGCCAGCAGCTTAGTGCGGGAACGGGATACGCAGTATTTT; CDR3 protein: CASSLVRERDTQYF
clone size: .; V gene: TRBV12-5; D gene: .; J gene: TRBJ2-7; CDR3 DNA: TGTGCTAGTGGTAACGACCTTGGGGGGACCCCCTACGAGCAGTACTTC; CDR3 protein: CASGNDLGGTPYEQYF
clone size: few; V gene: TRBV5-1; D gene: TRBD1; J gene: TRBJ1-2; CDR3 DNA: TGCGCCAGCAGCTCACCCGACAGGGCCCCAATGGGCTACACCTTC; CDR3 protein: CASSSPDRAPMGYTF
clone size: .; V gene: TRBV11-2; D gene: TRBD1; J gene: TRBJ1-1; CDR3 DNA: TGTGCCAGCAGCTTAGTAGGGGACAGGGAGAACACTGAAGCTTTCTTT; CDR3 protein: CASSLVGDRENTEAFF
clone size: few; V gene: TRBV2; D gene: .; J gene: TRBJ1-6; CDR3 DNA: TGTGCCAGCACTCCCGAGCAGGGGAAAAGCTCCTATAATTCACCCCTCCACTTT; CDR3 protein: CASTPEQGKSSYNSPLHF
clone size: .; V gene: TRBV11-2; D gene: .; J gene: TRBJ2-7; CDR3 DNA: TGTGCCAGCAGCTCCCTTGGAGGGAGATTTAGCGAGCAGTACTTC; CDR3 protein: CASSSLGGRFSEQYF
clone size: .; V gene: TRBV30; D gene: .; J gene: TRBJ1-1; CDR3 DNA: TGTGCCTGGAGTGTAACGGGGAGAGGTACTGAAGCTTTCTTT; CDR3 protein: CAWSVTGRGTEAFF
clone size: .; V gene: TRBV5-6; D gene: .; J gene: TRBJ2-3; CDR3 DNA: TGTGCCAGCAGTACTACTAGCCTCCCCGATACGCAGTATTTT; CDR3 protein: CASSTTSLPDTQYF
clone size: .; V gene: TRBV13; D gene: TRBD1; J gene: TRBJ2-1; CDR3 DNA: TGTGCCAGCAGCCGACCCAGGGGGACCTACAATGAGCAGTTCTTC; CDR3 protein: CASSRPRGTYNEQFF
clone size: .; V gene: TRBV3-1/TRBV3-2; D gene: TRBD2; J gene: TRBJ2-7; CDR3 DNA: TGTGCCAGCAGCCAAACCCGCCGGCTAGCGGGCTTCTACGAGCAGTACTTC; CDR3 protein: CASSQTRRLAGFYEQYF
clone size: .; V gene: TRBV2; D gene: .; J gene: TRBJ1-4; CDR3 DNA: TGTGCCAGCAAGTTAGGACAGCAAAATGAAAAACTGTTTTTT; CDR3 protein: CASKLGQQNEKLFF
clone size: .; V gene: TRBV27; D gene: .; J gene: TRBJ1-2; CDR3 DNA: TGTGCCAGCAGTGCCCAGGCGGGGTCGGGCTACACCTTC; CDR3 protein: CASSAQAGSGYTF
clone size: once; V gene: TRBV28; D gene: TRBD1; J gene: TRBJ1-5; CDR3 DNA: TGTGCCAGCACCGATTACCGGACAGGGCCAAATCAGCCCCAGCATTTT; CDR3 protein: CASTDYRTGPNQPQHF
clone size: .; V gene: TRBV30; D gene: TRBD2; J gene: TRBJ2-1; CDR3 DNA: TGTGCCTGGAGTCGCGGGGGGCGTATTGAGCAGTTCTTC; CDR3 protein: CAWSRGGRIEQFF
clone size: .; V gene: TRBV13; D gene: .; J gene: TRBJ2-4; CDR3 DNA: TGTGCCAGCACCGGGTCGGGAACGGGTTCCAAAAACATTCAGTACTTC; CDR3 protein: CASTGSGTGSKNIQYF
clone size: .; V gene: TRBV24-1; D gene: .; J gene: TRBJ2-2; CDR3 DNA: TGTGCCACCAGTTCCAGGGCGAACACCGGGGAGCTGTTTTTT; CDR3 protein: CATSSRANTGELFF
clone size: once; V gene: TRBV12-3/TRBV12-4; D gene: TRBD2; J gene: TRBJ2-1; CDR3 DNA: TGTGCCAGCAGTTTCAGCGGGAACAATGAGCAGTTCTTC; CDR3 protein: CASSFSGNNEQFF
clone size: .; V gene: TRBV3-1/TRBV3-2; D gene: TRBD1; J gene: TRBJ1-4; CDR3 DNA: TGTGCCAGCAGCCAAGACACTCAGGGGGCGGGAAAACTGTTTTTT; CDR3 protein: CASSQDTQGAGKLFF
clone size: .; V gene: TRBV28; D gene: TRBD2; J gene: TRBJ2-1; CDR3 DNA: TGTGCCAGCAGTTCCCCCGGGGGGGGGCAAGACAATGAGCAGTTCTTC; CDR3 protein: CASSSPGGGQDNEQFF
clone size: .; V gene: TRBV4-3; D gene: .; J gene: TRBJ1-3; CDR3 DNA: TGCGCCAGCAGCCAAGACTTCAGCGCCTCTGGAAACACCATATATTTT; CDR3 protein: CASSQDFSASGNTIYF
clone size: .; V gene: TRBV11-3; D gene: TRBD2; J gene: TRBJ2-1; CDR3 DNA: TGTGCCAGCAGCTTAGGTTCTAGCGGATACAATGAGCAGTTCTTC; CDR3 protein: CASSLGSSGYNEQFF
clone size: .; V gene: TRBV5-1; D gene: TRBD2; J gene: TRBJ2-1; CDR3 DNA: TGCGCCAGCAGGCTGGGACTAGCGGGGAACAATGAGCAGTTCTTC; CDR3 protein: CASRLGLAGNNEQFF
clone size: .; V gene: TRBV25-1; D gene: .; J gene: TRBJ1-4; CDR3 DNA: TGTGCCAGCAGTGAGAACAGCTCTAATGAAAAACTGTTTTTT; CDR3 protein: CASSENSSNEKLFF
clone size: .; V gene: TRBV19; D gene: TRBD2; J gene: TRBJ2-1; CDR3 DNA: TGTGCCAGTAGTATTAGGGGACTAGCGGGGAATGAGCAGTTCTTC; CDR3 protein: CASSIRGLAGNEQFF
clone size: .; V gene: TRBV27; D gene: .; J gene: TRBJ1-5; CDR3 DNA: TGTGCCAGCGGGGCTCAGCCCCAGCATTTT; CDR3 protein: CASGAQPQHF
clone size: .; V gene: TRBV27; D gene: .; J gene: TRBJ1-1; CDR3 DNA: TGTGCCAGCAGTCCCTTTGGATATCAAGACATGAACACTGAAGCTTTCTTT; CDR3 protein: CASSPFGYQDMNTEAFF
clone size: .; V gene: TRBV27; D gene: .; J gene: TRBJ2-7; CDR3 DNA: TGTGCCAGCACCTCTTTGGCCGACTACGAGCAGTACTTC; CDR3 protein: CASTSLADYEQYF
clone size: .; V gene: TRBV6-2/TRBV6-3; D gene: TRBD1; J gene: TRBJ2-2; CDR3 DNA: TGTGCCAGCAGCCAAACGGGACAGGGGGCCGGGGAGCTGTTTTTT; CDR3 protein: CASSQTGQGAGELFF
clone size: .; V gene: TRBV19; D gene: TRBD2; J gene: TRBJ2-3; CDR3 DNA: TGTGCCAGTAGTATAATAAAGGGACTAGCGACCGATACGCAGTATTTT; CDR3 protein: CASSIIKGLATDTQYF
clone size: few; V gene: TRBV12-3/TRBV12-4; D gene: .; J gene: TRBJ1-6; CDR3 DNA: TGTGCCAGCAAGGGGACAACAGATTCACCCCTCCACTTT; CDR3 protein: CASKGTTDSPLHF
clone size: .; V gene: TRBV7-2; D gene: TRBD2; J gene: TRBJ2-1; CDR3 DNA: TGTGCCAGCAGCCCCGTATCGACTAGCAGAATCCACAATGAGCAGTTCTTC; CDR3 protein: CASSPVSTSRIHNEQFF
clone size: few; V gene: TRBV5-6; D gene: .; J gene: TRBJ2-7; CDR3 DNA: TGTGCCAGCAGCCAATCATACGAGCAGTACTTC; CDR3 protein: CASSQSYEQYF
clone size: .; V gene: TRBV5-1; D gene: .; J gene: TRBJ2-5; CDR3 DNA: TGCGCCAGCAGCTTGGTAACGGGTCAGGAGACCCAGTACTTC; CDR3 protein: CASSLVTGQETQYF
clone size: .; V gene: TRBV7-2; D gene: .; J gene: TRBJ1-3; CDR3 DNA: TGTGCCAGCAGCCCCGGAGGGACTGGAAACACCATATATTTT; CDR3 protein: CASSPGGTGNTIYF
clone size: .; V gene: TRBV11-2; D gene: .; J gene: TRBJ2-1; CDR3 DNA: TGTGCCAGCACAGGGCAGAGCTCCTACAATGAGCAGTTCTTC; CDR3 protein: CASTGQSSYNEQFF
clone size: .; V gene: TRBV5-1; D gene: TRBD2; J gene: TRBJ2-3; CDR3 DNA: TGCGCCAGCAAACCGACTAGCGGGGGTTCCACAGATACGCAGTATTTT; CDR3 protein: CASKPTSGGSTDTQYF
clone size: .; V gene: TRBV7-9; D gene: .; J gene: TRBJ2-6; CDR3 DNA: TGTGCCAGCAGCCACACCGTCGGGGCTGGGGCCAACGTCCTGACTTTC; CDR3 protein: CASSHTVGAGANVLTF
clone size: .; V gene: TRBV29-1; D gene: TRBD1; J gene: TRBJ1-1; CDR3 DNA: TGCAGCGGTAACAGGGGGAACACTGAAGCTTTCTTT; CDR3 protein: CSGNRGNTEAFF
clone size: .; V gene: TRBV29-1; D gene: .; J gene: TRBJ1-1; CDR3 DNA: TGCAGCGTTGAAGGGCTGAGAGCGGGAGCTTTCTTT; CDR3 protein: CSVEGLRAGAFF
clone size: .; V gene: TRBV12-5; D gene: TRBD1; J gene: TRBJ1-1; CDR3 DNA: TGTGCTAGTGAAGGGACAGGGGGGGTGAACACTGAAGCTTTCTTT; CDR3 protein: CASEGTGGVNTEAFF
clone size: .; V gene: TRBV10-1; D gene: TRBD1; J gene: TRBJ1-2; CDR3 DNA: TGCGCCAGTAAACTGGGACAGGGGGCGCCGGGCTATGGCTACACCTTC; CDR3 protein: CASKLGQGAPGYGYTF
clone size: .; V gene: TRBV4-1; D gene: .; J gene: TRBJ1-4; CDR3 DNA: TGCGCCAGCCCGGAGGCAGTGGGGACACCCTTTGAAAAACTGTTTTTT; CDR3 protein: CASPEAVGTPFEKLFF
clone size: .; V gene: TRBV5-4; D gene: .; J gene: TRBJ2-4; CDR3 DNA: TGTGCCAGCAGACCCTGGGGAGGTGGGTCCAAAAACATTCAGTACTTC; CDR3 protein: CASRPWGGGSKNIQYF
clone size: once; V gene: TRBV7-3; D gene: .; J gene: TRBJ2-7; CDR3 DNA: TGTGCCAGCAGCTCCACCCAAGTGTCGGGGCAGTACTTC; CDR3 protein: CASSSTQVSGQYF
clone size: .; V gene: TRBV5-1; D gene: TRBD1; J gene: TRBJ2-4; CDR3 DNA: TGCGCCAGCAGCCACGGGGACAGGGGGCAAAACATTCAGTACTTC; CDR3 protein: CASSHGDRGQNIQYF